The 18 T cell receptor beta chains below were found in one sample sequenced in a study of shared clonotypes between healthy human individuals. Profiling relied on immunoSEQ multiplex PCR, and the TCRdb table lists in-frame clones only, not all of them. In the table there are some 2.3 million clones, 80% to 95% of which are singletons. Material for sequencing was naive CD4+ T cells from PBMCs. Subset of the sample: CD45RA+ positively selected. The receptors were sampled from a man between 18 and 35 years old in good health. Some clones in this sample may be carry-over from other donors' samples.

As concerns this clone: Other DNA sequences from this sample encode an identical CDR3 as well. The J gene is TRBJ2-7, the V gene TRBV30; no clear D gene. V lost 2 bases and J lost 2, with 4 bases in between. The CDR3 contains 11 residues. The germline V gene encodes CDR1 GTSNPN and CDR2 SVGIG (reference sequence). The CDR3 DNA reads TGTGCCTGGAGTAGCGCCTACGAGCAGTACTTC. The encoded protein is CAWSSAYEQYF.

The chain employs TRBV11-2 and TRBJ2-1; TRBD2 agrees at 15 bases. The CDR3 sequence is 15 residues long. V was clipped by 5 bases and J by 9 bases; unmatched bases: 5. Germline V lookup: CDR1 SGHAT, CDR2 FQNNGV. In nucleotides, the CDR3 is TGTGCCAGCAGCATGGGACTAGCGGGAGGCGGTGAGCAGTTCTTC. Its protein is CASSMGLAGGGEQFF.

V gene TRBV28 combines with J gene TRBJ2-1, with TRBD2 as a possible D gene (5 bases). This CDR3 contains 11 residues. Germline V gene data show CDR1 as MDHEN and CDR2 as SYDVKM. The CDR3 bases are TGTGCTACGATAGCGAACAATGAGCAGTTCTTC. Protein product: CATIANNEQFF.

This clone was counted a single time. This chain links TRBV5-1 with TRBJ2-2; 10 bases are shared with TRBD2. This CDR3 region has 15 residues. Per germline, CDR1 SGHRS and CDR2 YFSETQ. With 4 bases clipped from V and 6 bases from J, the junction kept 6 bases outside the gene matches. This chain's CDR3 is CASSIGTSESGELFF. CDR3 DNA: TGCGCCAGCAGCATCGGGACTAGCGAGTCCGGGGAGCTGTTTTTT.

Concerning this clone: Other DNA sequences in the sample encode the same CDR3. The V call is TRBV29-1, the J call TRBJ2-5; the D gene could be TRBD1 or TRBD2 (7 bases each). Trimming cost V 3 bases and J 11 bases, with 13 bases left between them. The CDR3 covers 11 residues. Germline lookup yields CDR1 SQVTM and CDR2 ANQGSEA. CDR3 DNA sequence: TGCAGCGTTGACAGGGGGGGAGAGCAGTACTTC. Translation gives CSVDRGGEQYF. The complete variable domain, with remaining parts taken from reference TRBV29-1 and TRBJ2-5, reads SAVISQKPSRDICQRGTSLTIQCQVDSQVTMMFWYRQQPGQSLTLIATANQGSEATYESGFVIDKFPISRPNLTFSTLTVSNMSPEDSSIYLCSVDRGGEQYFGPGTRLLVL.

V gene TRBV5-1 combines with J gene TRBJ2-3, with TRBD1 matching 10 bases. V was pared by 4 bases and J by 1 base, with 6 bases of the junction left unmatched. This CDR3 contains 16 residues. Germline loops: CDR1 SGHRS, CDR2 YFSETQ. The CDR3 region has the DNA TGCGCCAGCAGCCAGACAGGGGGCAGAGGCACAGATACGCAGTATTTT. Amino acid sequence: CASSQTGGRGTDTQYF.

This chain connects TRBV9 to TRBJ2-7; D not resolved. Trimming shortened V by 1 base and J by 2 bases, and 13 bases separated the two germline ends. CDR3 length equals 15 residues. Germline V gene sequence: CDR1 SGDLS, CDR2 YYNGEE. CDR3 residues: CASSVSPITPYEQYF. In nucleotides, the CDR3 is TGTGCCAGCAGCGTATCACCGATAACTCCCTACGAGCAGTACTTC.

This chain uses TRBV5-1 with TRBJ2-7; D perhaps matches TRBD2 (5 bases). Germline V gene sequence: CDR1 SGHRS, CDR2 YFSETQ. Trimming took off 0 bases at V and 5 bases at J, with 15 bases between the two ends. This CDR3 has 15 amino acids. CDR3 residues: CASSLGRELVHEQYF. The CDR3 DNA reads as TGCGCCAGCAGCTTGGGTCGGGAATTAGTTCACGAGCAGTACTTC.

CDR3 region: CASILQGRGETQYF. DNA for the CDR3: TGTGCCAGCATCCTACAGGGTCGGGGCGAGACCCAGTACTTC. The chain carries TRBV7-9 and TRBJ2-5, with TRBD1 as a possible D gene (6 bases). The CDR3 covers 14 residues. Trimming took 7 bases from V and 5 from J, leaving 17 bases between them. The germline V gene has CDR1 SEHNR and CDR2 FQNEAQ (reference sequence).

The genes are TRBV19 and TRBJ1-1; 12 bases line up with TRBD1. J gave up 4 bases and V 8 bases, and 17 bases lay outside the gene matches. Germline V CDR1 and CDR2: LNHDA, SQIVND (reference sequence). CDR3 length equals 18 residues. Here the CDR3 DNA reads TGTGCCAGTGGTCCCTGGGGGGACAGGGGGCGTTGGGGCACTGAAGCTTTCTTT. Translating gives CASGPWGDRGRWGTEAFF.

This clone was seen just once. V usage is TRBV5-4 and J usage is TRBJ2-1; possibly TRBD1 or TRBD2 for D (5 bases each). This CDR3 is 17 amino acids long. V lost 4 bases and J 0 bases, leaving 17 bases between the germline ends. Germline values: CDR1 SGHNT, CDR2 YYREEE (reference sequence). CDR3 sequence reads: CASSPWLGAGSYNEQFF. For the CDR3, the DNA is TGTGCCAGCAGCCCTTGGCTTGGGGCGGGCTCCTACAATGAGCAGTTCTTC.

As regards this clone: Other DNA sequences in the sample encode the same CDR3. DNA for the CDR3: TGTGCCAGCAGCCGGACAGGGGCCTACGAGCAGTACTTC. Encoded protein: CASSRTGAYEQYF. This chain uses TRBV7-2 with TRBJ2-7; 9 positions agree with TRBD1. Germline loops: CDR1 SGHTA, CDR2 FQGNSA. CDR3 size: 13 residues. The V segment lost 5 bases and the J segment 2 bases; nucleotides outside the gene matches: 1.

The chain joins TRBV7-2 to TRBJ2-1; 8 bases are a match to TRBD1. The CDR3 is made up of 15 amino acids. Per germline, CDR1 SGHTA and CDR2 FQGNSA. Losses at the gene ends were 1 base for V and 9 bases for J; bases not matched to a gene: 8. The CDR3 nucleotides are TGTGCCAGCAGCTTAGTTAGGACAGGGTTTGCTGAGCAGTTCTTC. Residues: CASSLVRTGFAEQFF.

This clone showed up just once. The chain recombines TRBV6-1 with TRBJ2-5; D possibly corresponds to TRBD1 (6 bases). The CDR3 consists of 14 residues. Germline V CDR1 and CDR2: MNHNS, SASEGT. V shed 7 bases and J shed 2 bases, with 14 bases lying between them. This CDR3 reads CASTEPQGQETQYF. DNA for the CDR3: TGTGCCAGCACCGAGCCCCAGGGGCAAGAGACCCAGTACTTC.

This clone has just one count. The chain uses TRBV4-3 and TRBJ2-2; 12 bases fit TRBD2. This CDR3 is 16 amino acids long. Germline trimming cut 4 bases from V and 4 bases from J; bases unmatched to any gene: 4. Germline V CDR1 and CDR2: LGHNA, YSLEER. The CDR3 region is CASSPGLAGLTGELFF. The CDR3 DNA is TGCGCCAGCAGCCCGGGACTAGCGGGCCTCACCGGGGAGCTGTTTTTT.

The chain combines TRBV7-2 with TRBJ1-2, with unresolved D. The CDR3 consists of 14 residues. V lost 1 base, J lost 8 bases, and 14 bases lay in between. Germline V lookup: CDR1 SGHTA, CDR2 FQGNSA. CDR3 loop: CASSLGIGPLGYTF. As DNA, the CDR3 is TGTGCCAGCAGCTTAGGGATCGGCCCCCTAGGCTACACCTTC.

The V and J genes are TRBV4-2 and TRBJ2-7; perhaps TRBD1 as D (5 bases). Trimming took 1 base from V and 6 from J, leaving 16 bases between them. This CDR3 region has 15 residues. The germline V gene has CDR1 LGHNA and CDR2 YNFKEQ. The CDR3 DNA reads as TGTGCCAGCAGCCAAGTAGGCCAGGGTAGCTTCGAGCAGTACTTC. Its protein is CASSQVGQGSFEQYF.

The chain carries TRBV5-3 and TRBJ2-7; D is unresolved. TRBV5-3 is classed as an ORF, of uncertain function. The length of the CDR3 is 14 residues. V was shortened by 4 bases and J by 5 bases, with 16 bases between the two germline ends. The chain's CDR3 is CARSQQTLSHEQYF. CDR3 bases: TGTGCCAGAAGCCAACAGACGCTATCCCACGAGCAGTACTTC.